The rows below give T cell receptor beta chains drawn from one sample of a study of blood T cell repertoires in COVID-19. Libraries were prepared by immunoSEQ multiplex PCR; TCRdb keeps only in-frame clonotypes and omits some of them. The table has some 220,000 clones, roughly 82% seen once; the top ten hold approximately 10%. Specimen: peripheral blood. The receptors stem from a man aged 50-59 years with active or convalescent COVID-19. CDR3s include the opening cysteine and the closing phenylalanine or tryptophan.

TRBV28	TRBJ1-2	CASLPRLTGGSYGYTF
TRBV2	TRBJ2-7	CASSPRSSGKYEQYF
TRBV24-1	TRBJ2-1	CATSDLSAGGHNEQFF
TRBV27	TRBJ2-5	CASSLLAGQETQYF
TRBV7-3	TRBJ2-5	CASSLMAGETQYF
TRBV19	TRBJ2-1	CASSAPGLAGEQFF
TRBV14	TRBJ1-3	CASSQALGVNTIYF
TRBV25-1	TRBJ1-2	CASSESARGYTF
TRBV19	TRBJ1-2	CASSIGLAVVYGYTF
TRBV5-1	TRBJ2-7	CASSLGTGISYEQYF
TRBV28	TRBJ1-5	CASSGASSNQPQHF
TRBV5-1	TRBJ1-1	CASSLAGGPNTEAFF
TRBV29-1	TRBJ1-1	CSVVHSLLNEAFF
TRBV2	TRBJ2-1	CASSDSGGEQFF
TRBV28	TRBJ1-2	CASNRHKNYGYTF
TRBV5-8	TRBJ1-2	CASIVQGAVNGYTF
TRBV18	TRBJ2-1	CASSPIWTSGNEQFF
TRBV15	TRBJ2-1	CATSRGVGGAPYNEQFF
TRBV28	TRBJ2-7	CASSLERGLGLAGGHEQYF
TRBV11-3	TRBJ2-2	CASSFRTEEELFF
TRBV4-1	TRBJ1-6	CASSQETFYNSPLHF
TRBV20-1	TRBJ1-6	CSASIAYYNSPLHF
TRBV18	TRBJ2-2	CASSPTGGSTGELFF
TRBV5-6	TRBJ2-5	CASSLMVSGTQYF
TRBV5-1	TRBJ2-7	CASSLEPIAPSYEQYF
TRBV5-5	TRBJ1-6	CASSLRGSYNSPLHF
TRBV5-1	TRBJ2-5	CASSLNSGGPREETQYF
TRBV10-3	TRBJ1-3	CAISEQKSGNTIYF
TRBV4-1	TRBJ2-5	CASSQVTIETQYF
TRBV4-1	TRBJ2-5	CASSPTEPETQYF
TRBV7-9	TRBJ2-5	CASNIAGGAAETQYF
TRBV28	TRBJ2-1	CASSFARDSYNEQFF
TRBV7-6	TRBJ2-3	CASSWGAGGSDTDTQYF
TRBV9	TRBJ1-5	CASSVSDGYGQPQHF
TRBV5-4	TRBJ2-5	CASRSTGGLETQYF
TRBV3-1/TRBV3-2	TRBJ1-1	CASSPLTGGTEAFF
TRBV27	TRBJ1-4	CASSLLRRNEKLFF
TRBV5-5	TRBJ1-2	CASSPSGQGYTRELYGYTF
TRBV24-1	TRBJ1-1	CATSDPGHFLNTEAFF
TRBV29-1	TRBJ2-7	CSVGGVSTYEQYF
TRBV11-2	TRBJ2-7	CASSILAGATYEQYF
TRBV9	TRBJ2-1	CASSVVGSGYNEQFF
TRBV19	TRBJ2-2	CASSMRQGMGTGELFF
TRBV20-1	TRBJ2-3	CSALSSGMTYF
TRBV19	TRBJ2-1	CASSIAEAGGQNEQFF
TRBV6-1	TRBJ2-3	CASREGTRRTDTQYF
TRBV6-2/TRBV6-3	TRBJ1-3	CASSRRDRISGNTIYF
TRBV5-4	TRBJ2-5	CASSLSETQYF